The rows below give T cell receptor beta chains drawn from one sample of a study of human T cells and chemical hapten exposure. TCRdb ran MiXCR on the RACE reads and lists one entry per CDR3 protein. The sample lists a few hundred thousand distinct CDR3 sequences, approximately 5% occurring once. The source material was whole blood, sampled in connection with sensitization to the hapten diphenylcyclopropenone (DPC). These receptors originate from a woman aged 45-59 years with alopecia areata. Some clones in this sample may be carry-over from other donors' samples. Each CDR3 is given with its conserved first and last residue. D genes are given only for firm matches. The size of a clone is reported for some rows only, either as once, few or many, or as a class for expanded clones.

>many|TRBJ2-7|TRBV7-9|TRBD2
TGTGCCAGCAGCCCTACTAGCGGGAGGAGGCCCGTCGAGCAGTACTTC
CASSPTSGRRPVEQYF
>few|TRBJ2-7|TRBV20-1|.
TGCAGTGCTAGTAAAAGGGGGGATCGCTACGAGCAGTACTTC
CSASKRGDRYEQYF
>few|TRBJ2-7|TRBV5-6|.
TGTGCCAGCAGCTTGGAGCCTATGACAGACCTTATTGCTGGCCCCTACGAGCAGTACTTC
CASSLEPMTDLIAGPYEQYF
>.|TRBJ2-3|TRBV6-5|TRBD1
TGTGCCAGCAGTTCATCAATTCAGGGGGCCACAGATACGCAGTATTTT
CASSSSIQGATDTQYF
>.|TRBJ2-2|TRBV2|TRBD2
TGTGCCAGCAGGCCGGGACTAGGTAACACCGGGGAGCTGTTTTTT
CASRPGLGNTGELFF
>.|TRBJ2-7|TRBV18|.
TGTGCCAGCTCCCTACTAACGACATCGACGGACGAGCAGTACTTC
CASSLLTTSTDEQYF
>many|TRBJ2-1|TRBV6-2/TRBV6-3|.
TGTGCCAGCAGTTCCCTGGGCGGAGTCTACAATGAGCAGTTCTTC
CASSSLGGVYNEQFF
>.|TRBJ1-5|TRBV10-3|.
TGTGCCATCAGTGAGTATGGTCCCAATCAGCCCCAGCATTTT
CAISEYGPNQPQHF
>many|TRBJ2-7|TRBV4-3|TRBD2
TGCGCCAGCAGCCAAGATACGGTGATGACTAGCGGATCCTACGAGCAGTACTTC
CASSQDTVMTSGSYEQYF
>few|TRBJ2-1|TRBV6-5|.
TGTGCCAGCAGACTTCAACTTCTCAATGAGCAGTTCTTC
CASRLQLLNEQFF
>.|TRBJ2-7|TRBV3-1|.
TGTGCCAGCATGGGGGCTCCAAGCTCCTACGAGCAGTACTTC
CASMGAPSSYEQYF
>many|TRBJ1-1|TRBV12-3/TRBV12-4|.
TGTGCCAGCAGCCACAGCCGAAGTAACACTGAAGCTTTCTTT
CASSHSRSNTEAFF
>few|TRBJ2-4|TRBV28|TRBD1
TGTGCCAGCAGTTCCCGAATCCGGGACAGCACTGACATTCAGTACTTC
CASSSRIRDSTDIQYF
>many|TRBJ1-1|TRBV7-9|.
TGTGCCAGCAGCTGGGCTGAAGCTTTCTTT
CASSWAEAFF
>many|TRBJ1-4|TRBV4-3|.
TGCGCCAGCAGCCAAGATAGTCAGGGCGGCAAACTGTTTTTT
CASSQDSQGGKLFF
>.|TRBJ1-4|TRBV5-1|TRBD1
TGCGCCAGCAGCCGTTCAGGGGGCCTGGATGAACTGTTTTTT
CASSRSGGLDELFF
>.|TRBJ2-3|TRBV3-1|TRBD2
TGTGCCAGCAGCCCCTTGGGACTAGACACAGATACGCAGTATTTT
CASSPLGLDTDTQYF
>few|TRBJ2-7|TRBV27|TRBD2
TGTGCCAGCAGTTTGGTCCTGGGAGGGAGCGAGCAGTACTTC
CASSLVLGGSEQYF
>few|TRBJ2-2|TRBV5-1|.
TGCGCCAGCAGCTTCGGATCGGGGAGCGGCACCGGGGAGCTGTTTTTT
CASSFGSGSGTGELFF
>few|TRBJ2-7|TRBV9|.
TGTGCCAGCAGCGTAGCCCAGGTAGGATACGAGCAGTACTTC
CASSVAQVGYEQYF
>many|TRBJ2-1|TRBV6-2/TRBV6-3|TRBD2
TGTGCCAGCAGTTACTCGCTAGCGGGAGGCATCGACAATGAGCAGTTCTTC
CASSYSLAGGIDNEQFF
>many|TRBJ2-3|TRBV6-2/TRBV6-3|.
TGTGCCAGCAGTTACGCGGTAGCAACAGATACGCAGTATTTT
CASSYAVATDTQYF
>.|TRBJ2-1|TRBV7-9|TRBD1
TGTGCCAGCAGCTTTGACAGGGGCCCCTACAATGAGCAGTTCTTC
CASSFDRGPYNEQFF
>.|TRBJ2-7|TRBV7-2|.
TGTGCCAGCAGCTTGGGGGGGACAGTTTCCTACGAGCAGTACTTC
CASSLGGTVSYEQYF
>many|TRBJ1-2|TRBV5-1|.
TGCGCCAGCAGCCCTGAGGGTTTTAACTATGGCTACACCTTC
CASSPEGFNYGYTF
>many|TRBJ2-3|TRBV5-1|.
TGCGCCAGCAGCTCTCAGGAACCAGATACGCAGTATTTT
CASSSQEPDTQYF
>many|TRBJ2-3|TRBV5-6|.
TGTGCCAGCAGCCCCTCAAAACTGGATACGCAGTATTTT
CASSPSKLDTQYF
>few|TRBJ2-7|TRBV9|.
TGTGCCAGCAGCGCTTCAGGGGACAACTCCTACGAGCAGTACTTC
CASSASGDNSYEQYF
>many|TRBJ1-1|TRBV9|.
TGTGCCAGCAGCGTAGGGGAGGCGTACACTGAAGCTTTCTTT
CASSVGEAYTEAFF
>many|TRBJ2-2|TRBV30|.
TGTGCCTGGAGAGGCGCAGGGGAAACCGGGGAGCTGTTTTTT
CAWRGAGETGELFF
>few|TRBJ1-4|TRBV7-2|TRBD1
TGTGCCAGCAGCCCGGGACAGCAGACAACTAATGAAAAACTGTTTTTT
CASSPGQQTTNEKLFF
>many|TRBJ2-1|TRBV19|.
TGTGCCAGTAGTATTGCCTCGACTAGCAATGAGCAGTTCTTC
CASSIASTSNEQFF
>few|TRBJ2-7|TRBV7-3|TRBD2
TGTGCCAGCAGCATAAGCGGGGGGGCCCAAAACGAGCAGTACTTC
CASSISGGAQNEQYF
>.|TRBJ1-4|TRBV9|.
TGTGCCAGCAGCGTAGACAGTGGCCATGAAAAACTGTTTTTT
CASSVDSGHEKLFF
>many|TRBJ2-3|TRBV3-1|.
TGTGCCAGCAGCCCTTCCGGGAACACAGATACGCAGTATTTT
CASSPSGNTDTQYF
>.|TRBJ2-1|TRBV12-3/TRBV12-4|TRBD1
TGTGCCAGCAGTTTCCTCGTCTCGACAGGGGACGAGCAGTTCTTC
CASSFLVSTGDEQFF
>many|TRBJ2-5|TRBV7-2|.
TGTGCCAGCAGCTTACTCAGACCGGGGGAGGATGAGACCCAGTACTTC
CASSLLRPGEDETQYF
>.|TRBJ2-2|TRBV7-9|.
TGTGCCAGCACCTATGGTGGAAGTGCGGGGGAGCTGTTTTTT
CASTYGGSAGELFF
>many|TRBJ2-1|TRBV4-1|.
TGCGCCAGCAGCGTGGTGTGGGCGGCTTTGGATGAGCAGTTCTTC
CASSVVWAALDEQFF
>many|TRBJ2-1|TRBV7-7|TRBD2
TGTGCCAGCAGCTGGGGACTAGCGGACAATGAGCAGTTCTTC
CASSWGLADNEQFF
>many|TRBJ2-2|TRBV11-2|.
TGTGCCAGCAGTCTCGGTACAGTGGAGCTGTTTTTT
CASSLGTVELFF
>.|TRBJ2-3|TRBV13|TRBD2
TGTGCCAGCAGCTTAGGTGTCGCTAGCGGGAGACGTACAGATACGCAGTATTTT
CASSLGVASGRRTDTQYF
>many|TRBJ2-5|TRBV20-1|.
TGCAGTGCTAGGGATAGCGCTGGGGGGCAAGAGACCCAGTACTTC
CSARDSAGGQETQYF
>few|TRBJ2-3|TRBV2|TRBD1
TGTGCCAGCAGTGATACAGGGGGCGCGGATACGCAGTATTTT
CASSDTGGADTQYF
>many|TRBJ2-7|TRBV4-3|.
TGCGCCAGCAGCCAAGAGGCGGGGCATTCGGTCTACGAGCAGTACTTC
CASSQEAGHSVYEQYF
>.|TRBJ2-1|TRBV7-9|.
TGTGCCAGCAGCTCCAGGGGTGAGCAGTTCTTC
CASSSRGEQFF
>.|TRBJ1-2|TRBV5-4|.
TGTGCCAGCAGCTACGTACAGGGAGGCTATGGCTACACCTTC
CASSYVQGGYGYTF
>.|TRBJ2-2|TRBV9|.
TGTGCCAGCAGCGAGCCGAACACCGGGGAGCTGTTTTTT
CASSEPNTGELFF
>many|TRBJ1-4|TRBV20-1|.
TGCAGTGCCTACTCCCTCACAGGCGACAAGCCCGCAACTAATGAAAAACTGTTTTTT
CSAYSLTGDKPATNEKLFF
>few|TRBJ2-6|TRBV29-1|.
TGCAGCGTTGAAGATCCAACTCCCCCCCTCCAGGCCAACGTCCTGACTTTC
CSVEDPTPPLQANVLTF
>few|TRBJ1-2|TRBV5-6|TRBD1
TGTGCCAGCAGCTTGGGTGGAAGAGGGGGCTCTTGGAACTATGGCTACACCTTC
CASSLGGRGGSWNYGYTF
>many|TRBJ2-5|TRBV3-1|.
TGTGCCAGCAGCCAAGGGGTAGCGGCTATCGAGACCCAGTACTTC
CASSQGVAAIETQYF
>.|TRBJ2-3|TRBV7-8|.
TGTGCCAGCAGCGCTATACGATACGAAGGAGATACGCAGTATTTT
CASSAIRYEGDTQYF
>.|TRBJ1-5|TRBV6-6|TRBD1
TGTGCCAGCAGTTACGTCGGACAGGGGGCCGGGCAGCCCCAGCATTTT
CASSYVGQGAGQPQHF
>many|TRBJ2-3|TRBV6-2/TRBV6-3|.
TGTGCCAGCAGTTACGGCGAGTCTACGCAGTATTTT
CASSYGESTQYF
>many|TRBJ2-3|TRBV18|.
TGTGCCAGCTCACCTTCCGCCTCCACAGATACGCAGTATTTT
CASSPSASTDTQYF
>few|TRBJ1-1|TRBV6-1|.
TGTGCCAGCACCCAGGGAACGATGAACACTGAAGCTTTCTTT
CASTQGTMNTEAFF
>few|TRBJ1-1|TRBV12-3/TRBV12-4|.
TGTGCCAGCAGTCCTTCGTCCCTGGAGACTGAAGCTTTCTTT
CASSPSSLETEAFF
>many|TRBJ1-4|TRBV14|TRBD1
TGTGCCAGCAGCCTAGGTACCGGGACAGACGAAAAACTGTTTTTT
CASSLGTGTDEKLFF